This is a list of T cell receptor beta chains from one sample in a study of blood T cell repertoires in COVID-19. Generated by immunoSEQ multiplex PCR, the TCRdb table keeps only in-frame clones and is missing some. This sample carries around 270,000 clones, about 89% of them seen once, and the ten largest clones take about 4.6%. The specimen was peripheral blood. All receptors come from a man between 40 and 49 years old with acute or convalescent COVID-19. The CDR3 runs from the conserved cysteine through the conserved F or W. The order of the fields is CDR3 DNA, CDR3 protein, V gene, J gene, D gene, clone size. A D gene is named only where the DNA matches it firmly. A clone size is listed for some rows: how often the clone was seen (once, few, many), or a class if it is expanded.

TGTGCCAGTAGTATAGGCCCGGGACTAATCAATGAGCAGTTCTTC	CASSIGPGLINEQFF	TRBV19	TRBJ2-1	TRBD2	-
TGTGCCAGCAGCAATAGCGGGGGGGCAAATGAGCAGTTCTTC	CASSNSGGANEQFF	TRBV11-2	TRBJ2-1	TRBD2	-
TGTGCCAGCAGCGCAGGGTACGAGCAGTACTTC	CASSAGYEQYF	TRBV9	TRBJ2-7	-	-
TGTGCCAGCATCGGAGCCCCTGGACAGTACCCCCTGAATGGCTACACCTTC	CASIGAPGQYPLNGYTF	TRBV5-6	TRBJ1-2	-	-
TGTGCCAGCAGTTATAGTCCAGGGGTCCCTGAGCTGTTTTTT	CASSYSPGVPELFF	TRBV6-5	TRBJ2-2	-	once
TGTGCCAGCAGCTTAGGAGCTGAAGCTTTCTTT	CASSLGAEAFF	TRBV11-2	TRBJ1-1	-	-
TGTGCCAGCAGCCCCACATGGTGGGCAGGGATCACTGAAGCTTTCTTT	CASSPTWWAGITEAFF	TRBV14	TRBJ1-1	-	few
TGCGCCAGCAGCCCAAAGGGACAGGGGAGTGAGCAGTTCTTC	CASSPKGQGSEQFF	TRBV4-1	TRBJ2-1	TRBD1	-
TGCAGCGTGGCGGACAGTCGAAGCTCCTACGAGCAGTACTTC	CSVADSRSSYEQYF	TRBV29-1	TRBJ2-7	-	-
TGTGCCAGCAGCACCCGCCGGGTTGGGAGACGGATGAACACTGAAGCTTTCTTT	CASSTRRVGRRMNTEAFF	TRBV7-9	TRBJ1-1	-	-
TGTGCCAGCTCACCCGGTTACCAAGAGACCCAGTACTTC	CASSPGYQETQYF	TRBV18	TRBJ2-5	-	-
TGTGCCATCACCGCCGGGAATGGGGACGAGCAGTACTTC	CAITAGNGDEQYF	TRBV10-3	TRBJ2-7	-	-
TGTGCCACCAGCAGAGAACTCCGCGGGGGGGATACGCAGTATTTT	CATSRELRGGDTQYF	TRBV15	TRBJ2-3	TRBD2	-
TGTGCCAGCAGTGAAGAGGGGGCGGACACTGAAGCTTTCTTT	CASSEEGADTEAFF	TRBV6-1	TRBJ1-1	TRBD1	once
TGCGCCAGCAGCCAAGAAGGGCCACGGGGGGAGCAGTTCTTC	CASSQEGPRGEQFF	TRBV4-1	TRBJ2-1	-	-
TGTGCCAGCAGTTATACAGCTTACTATGGCTACACCTTC	CASSYTAYYGYTF	TRBV27	TRBJ1-2	-	-
TGTGCCAGCAGCACCCGTACAGGGGACAATGAGCAGTTCTTC	CASSTRTGDNEQFF	TRBV5-4	TRBJ2-1	TRBD1	-
TGCGCCAGCAGGGTTCAGGGTGATAATTCACCCCTCCACTTT	CASRVQGDNSPLHF	TRBV5-1	TRBJ1-6	-	-
TGTGCCAGCAGCTTGGCCCCTTCCTACGAGCAGTACTTC	CASSLAPSYEQYF	TRBV5-4	TRBJ2-7	-	-
TGTGCCAGCAGTGCCGGGACAGTCTCTGGAAACACCATATATTTT	CASSAGTVSGNTIYF	TRBV2	TRBJ1-3	TRBD1	-
TGTGCCAGCAGCCACCTTAGGACTAGCGGGGTTTACGAGCAGTACTTC	CASSHLRTSGVYEQYF	TRBV3-1/TRBV3-2	TRBJ2-7	TRBD2	-
TGTGCCAGCAGCTTTTCACTCTACGAGCAGTACTTC	CASSFSLYEQYF	TRBV7-2	TRBJ2-7	-	-
TGTGCCAGCAGTACCGGACTAGCGCCTATCTACAATGAGCAGTTCTTC	CASSTGLAPIYNEQFF	TRBV6-6	TRBJ2-1	TRBD2	-
TGTGCCAGCAGCCCGACTAGCGGGAACTCCTACGAGCAGTACTTC	CASSPTSGNSYEQYF	TRBV7-2	TRBJ2-7	TRBD2	-
TGTGCCAGCAGCCGACAGGGGGCGCCGGGTAATGAAAAACTGTTTTTT	CASSRQGAPGNEKLFF	TRBV5-4	TRBJ1-4	TRBD1	-
TGTGCCAGCAGCCAATCGACAGGGTGGAAACTCGTAAACTATGGCTACACCTTC	CASSQSTGWKLVNYGYTF	TRBV3-1/TRBV3-2	TRBJ1-2	TRBD1	-
TGTGCCAGCAGTAGCCAGGTCAAGGATGGCTACACCTTC	CASSSQVKDGYTF	TRBV2	TRBJ1-2	-	-
TGTGCCAGCAGTCTTTCGGGGACAGCGAACACCGGGGAGCTGTTTTTT	CASSLSGTANTGELFF	TRBV7-3	TRBJ2-2	TRBD1	few